This TCR beta chain was recovered during a study of T cell responses to AZD1222 COVID-19 vaccine. Findings and caveats of the study: Spike was spanned by vaccine-associated CD4 TCRs, with dominance at 160-218 and 743-854. Only 6 or 7 AZD1222 recipients tested seropositive at baseline. No repertoire was sampled before or during the peak T cell response, only after it.

Deletions cut 6 bases from V and 4 bases from J, with 7 bases between. CDR3 length: 12 residues. The protocol was immunoSEQ multiplex PCR, while the TCRdb copy is restricted to in-frame clones and leaves out a portion. This repertoire shows about 150,000 clones, 90% found once; its top ten account for about 19%. A word on this clone: Its matching antigen is unknown.

V is TRBV12-3 or TRBV12-4 and J is TRBJ1-3; no definite D call. The sequence was obtained from an adult in good health. Sequencing was performed on peripheral blood, taken on day 0 of AZD1222 vaccination. The CDR3 bases are TGTGCCAGCAGCCAAGGGGGAAACACCATATATTTT. Residues: CASSQGGNTIYF.